A selection of T cell receptor beta chains follows, all from one sample in a study of cytomegalovirus exposure and HLA in healthy donors. Profiled with immunoSEQ multiplex PCR; TCRdb holds only in-frame clones, not every one. This sample contains approximately 110,000 clones. Sequencing used PBMCs. These receptors all stem from a man between 18 and 29 years old in good health and CMV-seronegative. The CDR3 runs from the conserved cysteine through the conserved F or W. A D gene is named only where the DNA matches it firmly.

J gene,D gene,V gene,CDR3 DNA,CDR3 protein
TRBJ2-1,-,TRBV5-1,TGCGCCAGCAGCTTGGAGGGGAGGTTTGGCAATGAGCAGTTCTTC,CASSLEGRFGNEQFF
TRBJ1-4,-,TRBV18,TGTGCCAGCTCACCCTCCCGGGACATGGCTGAAAAACTGTTTTTT,CASSPSRDMAEKLFF
TRBJ1-2,-,TRBV4-1,TGCGCCAGCAGCCCGCGGGAGGGGGGGGAATCGGTCTATGGCTACACCTTC,CASSPREGGESVYGYTF
TRBJ1-1,TRBD1,TRBV4-1,TGCGCCAGCAGCCCGCGCTATCTGGACAGGGAGGGGAACACTGAAGCTTTCTTT,CASSPRYLDREGNTEAFF
TRBJ1-5,TRBD1,TRBV29-1,TGCAGCGCAAAAACATCAGGGACAGGGAAAGGTGAGCCCCAGCATTTT,CSAKTSGTGKGEPQHF
TRBJ2-1,TRBD2,TRBV5-1,TGCGCCAGCAGCTACAGCTTAGCGGGAGGGCCCTACAATGAGCAGTTCTTC,CASSYSLAGGPYNEQFF
TRBJ2-7,-,TRBV2,TGTGCCAGCAGTGAACAGGGTGCCTCCTACGAGCAGTACTTC,CASSEQGASYEQYF
TRBJ2-7,TRBD2,TRBV7-8,TGTGCCAGCAGCCTTAGCGGGCATTCCTACGAGCAGTACTTC,CASSLSGHSYEQYF
TRBJ1-5,-,TRBV19,TGTGCCAGTAGTATAGAGTCCCGTAGCAATCAGCCCCAGCATTTT,CASSIESRSNQPQHF
TRBJ2-7,TRBD1,TRBV7-8,TGTGCCAGCAGCTTAGGGCTCCGGGACAGAAGAGGCGAGCAGTACTTC,CASSLGLRDRRGEQYF
TRBJ1-1,TRBD1,TRBV28,TGTGCCAGCCGTTCCGGGACAGGGACGATTGAAGCTTTCTTT,CASRSGTGTIEAFF
TRBJ2-3,-,TRBV18,TGTGCCAGCTTAAGTACCAGGGGAACGCTCACAGATACGCAGTATTTT,CASLSTRGTLTDTQYF
TRBJ1-5,-,TRBV28,TGTGCCAGCAGTTCCCATGAGGGCGCCGCCAATCAGCCCCAGCATTTT,CASSSHEGAANQPQHF
TRBJ1-5,-,TRBV19,TGTGCCAGTAGTCCCGACCGAGGGCAGCCCCAGCATTTT,CASSPDRGQPQHF
TRBJ2-3,-,TRBV30,TGTGCCTGGAGTGTGAGACAGTCCCCCACAGATACGCAGTATTTT,CAWSVRQSPTDTQYF
TRBJ2-4,-,TRBV5-1,TGCGCCAGCAGCTTGTACGGACAGAAAAACATTCAGTACTTC,CASSLYGQKNIQYF
TRBJ1-3,-,TRBV6-5,TGTGCCAGCAGACCGGACAGCTTCTCTGGAAACACCATATATTTT,CASRPDSFSGNTIYF
TRBJ2-1,TRBD2,TRBV19,TGTGCCAGTCGACTAGCGCAAAATGAGCAGTTCTTC,CASRLAQNEQFF
TRBJ1-3,-,TRBV19,TGTGCCACCCGAGTGGTCTCTGGAAACACCATATATTTT,CATRVVSGNTIYF
TRBJ1-5,-,TRBV10-1,TGCGCCAGCAGTGGCGGGAATCAGCCCCAGCATTTT,CASSGGNQPQHF
TRBJ2-7,-,TRBV6-1,TGTGCCAGCAGTCGAACGACTCCCAATCCCTACGAGCAGTACTTC,CASSRTTPNPYEQYF
TRBJ2-3,TRBD2,TRBV7-9,TGTGCCAGCAGCTTATCCCTAGCGGCAGATACGCAGTATTTT,CASSLSLAADTQYF
TRBJ2-7,TRBD1,TRBV25-1,TGTGCCAGCAGATTAGGGGGCGTCGAGCAGTACTTC,CASRLGGVEQYF
TRBJ2-7,TRBD2,TRBV19,TGTGCCAGTAGTCCGTTTCCTTCCGGGAGGGTGCAGTACTTC,CASSPFPSGRVQYF